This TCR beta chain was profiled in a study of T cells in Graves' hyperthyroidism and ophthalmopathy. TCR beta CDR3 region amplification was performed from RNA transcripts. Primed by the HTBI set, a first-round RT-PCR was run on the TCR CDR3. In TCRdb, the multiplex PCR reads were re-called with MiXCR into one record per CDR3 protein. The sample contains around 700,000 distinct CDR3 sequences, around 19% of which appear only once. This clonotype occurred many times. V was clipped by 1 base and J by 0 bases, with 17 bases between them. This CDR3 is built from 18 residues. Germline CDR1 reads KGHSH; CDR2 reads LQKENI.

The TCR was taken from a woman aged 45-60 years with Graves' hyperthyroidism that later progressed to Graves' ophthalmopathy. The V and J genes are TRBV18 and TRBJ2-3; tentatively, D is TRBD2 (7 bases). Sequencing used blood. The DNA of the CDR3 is TGTGCCAGCTCACCACGGAACGAGGGGGGGCGAAGCACAGATACGCAGTATTTT. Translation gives CASSPRNEGGRSTDTQYF.